Reported below is one TCR beta chain. Its antigen remains unidentified. In the PCR, 60 Vbeta and 13 Jbeta primers were used. As originally analysed: Roughly 73 million unique TCR beta chains, 10 million to 13 million of them shared, were counted by a later analysis. Using immunoSEQ multiplex PCR, the repertoire was profiled, and TCRdb retains in-frame clones only, with some absent. That table furnishes V, J and clone size, whereas the DNA furnished D and trimming. The sample lists more than 150,000 clones; 83% were seen once. The data were obtained in a study of cytomegalovirus exposure and HLA in healthy donors. Findings and limits, study-wide: CMV serostatus was the only immune exposure information that was available. Later work associated 16,951 TCR beta sequences with HLA alleles at 0.05 false discovery rate. The study flagged some 170 TCR beta chains as cytomegalovirus-associated.

Sequencing was done on a sample of PBMCs. The receptor's source is a man aged 50 or older in good health and CMV-seronegative.

The CDR3 DNA reads as TGTGCCAGCAGTTTAGCCGCGGCCGTTTCGATTCCGCAGTACTTC. This encodes CASSLAAAVSIPQYF. The chain joins TRBV27 to TRBJ2-7; D is undetermined. CDR3 length equals 15 residues. Germline lookup yields CDR1 MNHEY and CDR2 SMNVEV (reference sequence). V was clipped by 2 bases and J by 9 bases, with 20 bases between them.